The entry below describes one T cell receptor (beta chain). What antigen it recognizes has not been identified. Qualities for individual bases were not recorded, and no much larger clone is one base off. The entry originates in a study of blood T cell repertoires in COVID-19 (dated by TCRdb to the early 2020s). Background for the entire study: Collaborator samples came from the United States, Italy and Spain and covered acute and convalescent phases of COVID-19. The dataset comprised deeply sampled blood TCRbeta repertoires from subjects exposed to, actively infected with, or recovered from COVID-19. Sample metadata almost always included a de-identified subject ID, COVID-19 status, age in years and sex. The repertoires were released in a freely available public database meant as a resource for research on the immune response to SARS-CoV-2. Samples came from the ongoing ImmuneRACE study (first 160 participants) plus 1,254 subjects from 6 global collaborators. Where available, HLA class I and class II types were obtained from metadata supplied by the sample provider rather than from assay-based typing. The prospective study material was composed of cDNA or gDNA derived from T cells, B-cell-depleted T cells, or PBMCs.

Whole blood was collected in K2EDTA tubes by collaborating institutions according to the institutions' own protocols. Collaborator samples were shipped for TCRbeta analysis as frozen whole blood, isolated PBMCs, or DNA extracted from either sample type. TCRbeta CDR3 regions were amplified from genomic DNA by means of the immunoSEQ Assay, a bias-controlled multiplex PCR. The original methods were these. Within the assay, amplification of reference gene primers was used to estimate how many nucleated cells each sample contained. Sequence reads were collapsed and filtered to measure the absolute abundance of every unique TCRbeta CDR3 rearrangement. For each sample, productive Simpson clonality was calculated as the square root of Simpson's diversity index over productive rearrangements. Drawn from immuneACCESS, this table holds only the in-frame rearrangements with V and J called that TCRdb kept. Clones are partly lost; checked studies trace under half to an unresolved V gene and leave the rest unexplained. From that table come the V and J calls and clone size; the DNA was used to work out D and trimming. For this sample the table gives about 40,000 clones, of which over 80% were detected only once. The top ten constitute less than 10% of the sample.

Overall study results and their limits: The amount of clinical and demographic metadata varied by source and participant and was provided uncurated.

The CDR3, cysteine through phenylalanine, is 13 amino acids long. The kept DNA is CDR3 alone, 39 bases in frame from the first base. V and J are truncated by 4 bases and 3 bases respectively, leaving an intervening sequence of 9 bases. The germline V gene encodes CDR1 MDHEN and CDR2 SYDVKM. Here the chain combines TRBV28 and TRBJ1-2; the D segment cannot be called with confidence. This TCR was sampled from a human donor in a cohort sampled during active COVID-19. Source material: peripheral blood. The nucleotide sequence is TGTGCCAGCAGTTATGGCAGTGACTATGGCTACACCTTC. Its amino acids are CASSYGSDYGYTF.